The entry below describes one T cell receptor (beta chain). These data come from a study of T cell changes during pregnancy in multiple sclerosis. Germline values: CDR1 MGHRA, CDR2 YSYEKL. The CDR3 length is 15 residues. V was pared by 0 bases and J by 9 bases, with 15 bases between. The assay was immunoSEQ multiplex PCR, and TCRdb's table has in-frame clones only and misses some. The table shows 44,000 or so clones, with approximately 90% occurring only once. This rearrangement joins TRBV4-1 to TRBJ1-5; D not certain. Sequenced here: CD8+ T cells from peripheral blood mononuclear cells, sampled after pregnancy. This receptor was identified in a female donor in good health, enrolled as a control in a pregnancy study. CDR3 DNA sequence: TGCGCCAGCAGCCAAGATGGGGAGACCCCACGGCCCCAGCATTTT. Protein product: CASSQDGETPRPQHF.